This TCR beta chain appears in the sequencing data of a study of shared clonotypes between healthy human individuals. The data were produced by immunoSEQ multiplex PCR, yet TCRdb's version contains in-frame clones alone and is incomplete. The sample has about 2.2 million clones, 90% to 95% seen once. CD45RO-negative, CCR7-positively selected cells formed the naive CD8 fraction, excluding terminally differentiated effector memory CD45RA+ cells. The material sequenced was naive CD8+ T cells from PBMCs. The origin of this receptor is a man aged 18 to 30 in good health. Some clones in this sample may be carry-over from other donors' samples.

CDR3: CASSWSQGATSYEQYF. CDR3 nucleotides: TGTGCCAGCAGTTGGTCACAGGGGGCGACTTCCTACGAGCAGTACTTC. The chain has TRBV27 and TRBJ2-7; 9 positions match TRBD1. The CDR3 length is 16 residues. Per the germline V gene, CDR1 is MNHEY and CDR2 is SMNVEV (reference sequence). The junction had 8 bases not matched to a gene; V was cut back by 4 bases and J by 1 base.